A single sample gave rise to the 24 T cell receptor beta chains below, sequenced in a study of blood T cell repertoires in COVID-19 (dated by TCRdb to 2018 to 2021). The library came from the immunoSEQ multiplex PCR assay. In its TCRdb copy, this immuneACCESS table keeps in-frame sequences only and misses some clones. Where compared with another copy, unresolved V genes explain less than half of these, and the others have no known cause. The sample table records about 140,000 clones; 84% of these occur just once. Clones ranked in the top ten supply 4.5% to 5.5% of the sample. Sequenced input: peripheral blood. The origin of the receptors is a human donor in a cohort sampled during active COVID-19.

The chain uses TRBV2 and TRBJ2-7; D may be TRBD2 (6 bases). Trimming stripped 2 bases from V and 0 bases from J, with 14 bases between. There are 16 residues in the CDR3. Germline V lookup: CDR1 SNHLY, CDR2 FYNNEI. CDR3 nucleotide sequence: TGTGCCAGCAGTGAACCCCTAGCCGGGGGCTCCTACGAGCAGTACTTC. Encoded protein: CASSEPLAGGSYEQYF.

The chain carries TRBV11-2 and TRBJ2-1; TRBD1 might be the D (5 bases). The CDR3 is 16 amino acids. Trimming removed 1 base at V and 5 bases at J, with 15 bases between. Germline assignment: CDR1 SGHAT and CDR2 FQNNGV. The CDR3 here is CASSLVGAIDNNEQFF. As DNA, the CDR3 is TGTGCCAGCAGCTTAGTAGGGGCGATAGATAACAATGAGCAGTTCTTC.

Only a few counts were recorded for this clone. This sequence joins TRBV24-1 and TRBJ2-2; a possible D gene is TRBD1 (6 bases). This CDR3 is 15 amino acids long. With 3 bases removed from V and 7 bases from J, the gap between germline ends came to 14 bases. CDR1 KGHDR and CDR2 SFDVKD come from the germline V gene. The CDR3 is CATSDPVGGGGELFF. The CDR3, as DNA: TGTGCCACCAGTGATCCTGTAGGGGGTGGCGGGGAGCTGTTTTTT.

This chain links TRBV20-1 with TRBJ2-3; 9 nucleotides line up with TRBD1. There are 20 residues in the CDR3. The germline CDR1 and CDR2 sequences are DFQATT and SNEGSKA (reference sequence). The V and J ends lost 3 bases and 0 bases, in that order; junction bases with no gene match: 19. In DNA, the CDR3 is TGCAGTGCTAGTGGATATAAACCGGGACAGGGCTCGACTAGCACAGATACGCAGTATTTT. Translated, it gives CSASGYKPGQGSTSTDTQYF.

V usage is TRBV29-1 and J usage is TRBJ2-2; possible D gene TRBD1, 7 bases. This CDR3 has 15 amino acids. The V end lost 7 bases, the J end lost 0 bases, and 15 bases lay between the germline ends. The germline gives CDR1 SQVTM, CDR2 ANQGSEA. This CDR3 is CSASGGTANTGELFF. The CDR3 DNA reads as TGCAGCGCCTCAGGGGGGACAGCGAACACCGGGGAGCTGTTTTTT.

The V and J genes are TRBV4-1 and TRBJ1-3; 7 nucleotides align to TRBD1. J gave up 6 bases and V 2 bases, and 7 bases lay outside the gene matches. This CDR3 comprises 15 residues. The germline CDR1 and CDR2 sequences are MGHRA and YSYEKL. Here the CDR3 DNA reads TGCGCCAGCAGCCAACCGACAGGGCAAGAAAACACCATATATTTT. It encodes CASSQPTGQENTIYF.

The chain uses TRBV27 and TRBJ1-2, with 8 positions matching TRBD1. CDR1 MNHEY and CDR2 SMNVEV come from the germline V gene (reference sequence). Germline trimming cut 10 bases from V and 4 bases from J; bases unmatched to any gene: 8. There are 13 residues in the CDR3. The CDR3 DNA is TGTGCCAATCCGGACAGGGTCCTCTATGGCTACACCTTC. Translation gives CANPDRVLYGYTF.

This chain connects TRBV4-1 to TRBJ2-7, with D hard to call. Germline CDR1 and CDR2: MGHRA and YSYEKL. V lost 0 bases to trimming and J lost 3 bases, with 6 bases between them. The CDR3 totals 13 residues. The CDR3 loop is CASSQDHFYEQYF. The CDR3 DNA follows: TGCGCCAGCAGCCAAGATCACTTCTACGAGCAGTACTTC.

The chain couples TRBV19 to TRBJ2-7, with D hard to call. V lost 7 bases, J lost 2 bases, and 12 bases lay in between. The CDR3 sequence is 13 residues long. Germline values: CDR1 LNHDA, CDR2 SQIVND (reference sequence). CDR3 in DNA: TGTGCCAGTACCCGAGGTCCCACCTACGAGCAGTACGTC. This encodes CASTRGPTYEQYV.

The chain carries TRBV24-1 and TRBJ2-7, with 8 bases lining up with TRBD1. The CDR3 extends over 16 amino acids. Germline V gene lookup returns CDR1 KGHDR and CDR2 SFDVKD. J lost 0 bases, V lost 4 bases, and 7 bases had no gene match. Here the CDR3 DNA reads TGTGCCACCAGTGACAGGGCCGGGACAGGCTCCTACGAGCAGTACTTC. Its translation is CATSDRAGTGSYEQYF.

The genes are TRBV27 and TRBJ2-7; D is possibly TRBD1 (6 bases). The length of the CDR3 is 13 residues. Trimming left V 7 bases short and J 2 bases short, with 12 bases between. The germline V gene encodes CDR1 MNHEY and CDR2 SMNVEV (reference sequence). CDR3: CASIGQGPYEQYF. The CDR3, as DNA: TGTGCCAGCATAGGTCAGGGGCCCTACGAGCAGTACTTC.

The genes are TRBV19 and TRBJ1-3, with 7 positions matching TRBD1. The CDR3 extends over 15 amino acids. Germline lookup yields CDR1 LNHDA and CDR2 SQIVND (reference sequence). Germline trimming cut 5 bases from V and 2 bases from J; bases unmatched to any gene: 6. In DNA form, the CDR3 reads TGTGCCAGTAGTCAGGGACAGCAACCTGGAAACACCATATATTTT. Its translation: CASSQGQQPGNTIYF. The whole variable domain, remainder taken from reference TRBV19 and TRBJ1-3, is DGGITQSPKYLFRKEGQNVTLSCEQNLNHDAMYWYRQDPGQGLRLIYYSQIVNDFQKGDIAEGYSVSREKKESFPLTVTSAQKNPTAFYLCASSQGQQPGNTIYFGEGSWLTVV.

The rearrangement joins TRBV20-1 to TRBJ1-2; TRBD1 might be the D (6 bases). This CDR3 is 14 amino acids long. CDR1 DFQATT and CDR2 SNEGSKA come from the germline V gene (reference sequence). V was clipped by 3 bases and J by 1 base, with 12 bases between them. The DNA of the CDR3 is TGCAGTGCTAGTCAGGGGAGTGGTAACTATGGCTACACCTTC. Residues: CSASQGSGNYGYTF.

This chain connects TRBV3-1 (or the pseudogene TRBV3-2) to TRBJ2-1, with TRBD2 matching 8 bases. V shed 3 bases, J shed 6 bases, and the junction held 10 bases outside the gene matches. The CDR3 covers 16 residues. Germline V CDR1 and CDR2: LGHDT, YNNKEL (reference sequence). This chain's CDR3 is CASSQAVAGNSNEQFF. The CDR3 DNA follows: TGTGCCAGCAGCCAGGCGGTAGCGGGGAACAGCAATGAGCAGTTCTTC.

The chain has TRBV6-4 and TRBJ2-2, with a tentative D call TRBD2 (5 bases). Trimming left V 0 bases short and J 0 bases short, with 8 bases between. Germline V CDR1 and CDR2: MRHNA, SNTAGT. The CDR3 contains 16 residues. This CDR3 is CASSDSTSTNTGELFF. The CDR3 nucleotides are TGTGCCAGCAGTGACTCTACTAGTACGAACACCGGGGAGCTGTTTTTT.

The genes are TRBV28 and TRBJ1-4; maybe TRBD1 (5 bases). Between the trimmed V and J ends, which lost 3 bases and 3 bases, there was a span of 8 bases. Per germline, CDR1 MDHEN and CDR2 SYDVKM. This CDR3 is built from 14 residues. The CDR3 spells CASSLGGSNEKLFF. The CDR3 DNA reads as TGTGCCAGCAGTTTGGGGGGGTCTAATGAAAAACTGTTTTTT.

The CDR3 DNA reads TGTGCCAGCAGTGAACACGGACAAACCGGCCGGCAGTACTTC. It encodes CASSEHGQTGRQYF. This sequence joins TRBV6-1 and TRBJ2-7; D might be TRBD1 (5 bases). Germline V gene lookup returns CDR1 MNHNS and CDR2 SASEGT. CDR3 size: 14 residues. The V end lost 2 bases, the J end lost 9 bases, and 17 bases lay between the germline ends.

CDR3 sequence: CASSLEAGADTQYF. The CDR3 region has the DNA TGTGCCAGCAGCTTGGAGGCAGGGGCAGATACGCAGTATTTT. The chain joins TRBV5-8 to TRBJ2-3; tentatively, D is TRBD1 (6 bases). There are 14 residues in the CDR3. Trimming removed 0 bases at V and 4 bases at J, with 9 bases between. The germline V gene has CDR1 SGHTS and CDR2 YDEGEE.

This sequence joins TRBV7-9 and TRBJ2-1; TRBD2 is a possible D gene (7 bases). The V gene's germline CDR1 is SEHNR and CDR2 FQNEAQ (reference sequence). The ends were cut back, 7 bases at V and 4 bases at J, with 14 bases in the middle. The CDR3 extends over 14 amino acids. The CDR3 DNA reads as TGTGCCAGCATTCGCGGGGGCCGTTACAATGAGCAGTTCTTC. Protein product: CASIRGGRYNEQFF.

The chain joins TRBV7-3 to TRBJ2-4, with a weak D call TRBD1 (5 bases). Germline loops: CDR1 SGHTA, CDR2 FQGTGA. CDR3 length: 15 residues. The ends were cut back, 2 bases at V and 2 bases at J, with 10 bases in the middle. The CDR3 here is CASSLGQSSKNIQYF. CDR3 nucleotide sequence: TGTGCCAGCAGCTTAGGACAATCTTCCAAAAACATTCAGTACTTC.

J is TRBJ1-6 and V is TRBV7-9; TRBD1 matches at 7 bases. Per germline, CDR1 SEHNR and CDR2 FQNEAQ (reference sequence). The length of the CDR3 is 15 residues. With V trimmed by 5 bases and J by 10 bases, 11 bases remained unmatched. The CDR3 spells CASSLLGGIGSPLHF. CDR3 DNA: TGTGCCAGCAGCCTACTAGGGGGCATCGGGTCACCCCTCCACTTT.

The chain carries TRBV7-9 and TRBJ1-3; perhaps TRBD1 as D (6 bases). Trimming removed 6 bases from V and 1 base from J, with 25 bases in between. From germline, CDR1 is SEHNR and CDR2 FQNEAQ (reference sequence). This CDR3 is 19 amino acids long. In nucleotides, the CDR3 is TGTGCCAGCAGATGGGACACGGATGAACCCCTTTCATCTGGAAACACCATATATTTT. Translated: CASRWDTDEPLSSGNTIYF.

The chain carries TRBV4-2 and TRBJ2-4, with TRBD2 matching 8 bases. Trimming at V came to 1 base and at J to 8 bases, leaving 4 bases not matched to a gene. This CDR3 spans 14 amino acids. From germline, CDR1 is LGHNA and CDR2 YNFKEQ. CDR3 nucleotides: TGTGCCAGCAGCCAAGCGGGGGGGCAGGACATTCAGTACTTC. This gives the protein CASSQAGGQDIQYF.

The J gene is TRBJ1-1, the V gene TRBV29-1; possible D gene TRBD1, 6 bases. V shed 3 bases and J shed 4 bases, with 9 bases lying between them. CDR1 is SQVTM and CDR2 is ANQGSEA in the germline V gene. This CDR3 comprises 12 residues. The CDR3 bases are TGCAGCGTTGACAGGGGTCGCACTGAAGCTTTCTTT. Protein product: CSVDRGRTEAFF.